A selection of T cell receptor beta chains follows, all from one sample in a study of regulatory T cells in long-lasting Graves disease. TCRdb re-called the multiplex PCR reads through MiXCR, storing one row per CDR3 protein. The sample comprises about 470,000 distinct CDR3 sequences, 15% of which are singletons, and over 15% rests with the top ten. The sample was also reused in another study, on T cells in Graves' hyperthyroidism and ophthalmopathy.

The input for sequencing was peripheral blood mononuclear cells (PBMCs), taken at new diagnosis, from a patient treated with antithyroid drugs. These receptors originate from a woman aged 30 to 39 with Graves disease. CDR3s include the opening cysteine and the closing phenylalanine or tryptophan. The order of the fields is clone size, V gene, J gene, D gene, CDR3 protein, CDR3 DNA. A D gene is named only where the DNA matches it firmly. Size is stated for part of the rows, as once, few or many counts, or as a class when the clone is expanded.

-	TRBV6-9	TRBJ2-4	-	CASSSPENIQYF	TGTGCCAGCAGTTCCCCTGAAAACATTCAGTACTTC
many	TRBV3-1	TRBJ2-7	TRBD1	CASSQGTGTYEQYF	TGTGCCAGCAGCCAAGGGACAGGGACCTACGAGCAGTACTTC
many	TRBV29-1	TRBJ2-3	TRBD2	CSVEGGRALDTQYF	TGCAGCGTTGAAGGTGGGAGGGCCTTGGATACGCAGTATTTT
many	TRBV29-1	TRBJ2-7	-	CSVELAFGISEQYF	TGCAGCGTTGAACTGGCCTTTGGTATAAGCGAGCAGTACTTC
many	TRBV18	TRBJ1-6	-	CASSPPKGSYNSPLHF	TGTGCCAGCTCACCACCGAAGGGATCCTATAATTCACCCCTCCACTTT
few	TRBV20-1	TRBJ2-1	TRBD2	CSARGRGTAHSYDEQFF	TGCAGTGCTAGAGGGCGGGGGACGGCCCACTCCTACGATGAGCAGTTCTTC
-	TRBV13	TRBJ2-6	-	CASSPRGSGANVLTF	TGTGCCAGCAGCCCAAGGGGATCTGGGGCCAACGTCCTGACTTTC
-	TRBV25-1	TRBJ2-1	TRBD2	CASRGLAGVEGEQFF	TGTGCCAGCAGGGGACTAGCGGGAGTCGAGGGTGAGCAGTTCTTC
-	TRBV9	TRBJ2-2	-	CASSARQGSRGNTGELFF	TGTGCCAGCAGCGCCCGACAGGGATCGCGGGGGAACACCGGGGAGCTGTTTTTT
many	TRBV7-6	TRBJ2-7	-	CASGAGGNPYEQYF	TGTGCCAGCGGCGCAGGGGGGAACCCCTACGAGCAGTACTTC
many	TRBV7-2	TRBJ1-1	-	CASSGGGLRTEAFF	TGTGCCAGCAGCGGTGGGGGGCTGCGGACTGAAGCTTTCTTT
many	TRBV18	TRBJ1-1	-	CASSSGGMNTEAFF	TGTGCCAGCTCCTCCGGGGGGATGAACACTGAAGCTTTCTTT
few	TRBV20-1	TRBJ2-7	TRBD1	CSANGQGPKPSLDEQYF	TGCAGTGCTAATGGACAGGGCCCCAAACCCTCCTTGGACGAGCAGTACTTC
many	TRBV28	TRBJ2-1	TRBD2	CASSQAGGSYNEQFF	TGTGCCAGCAGCCAAGCGGGAGGATCCTACAATGAGCAGTTCTTC
many	TRBV15	TRBJ2-7	-	CATSRGISYEQYF	TGTGCCACCAGCAGAGGGATTTCCTACGAGCAGTACTTC
-	TRBV20-1	TRBJ1-2	TRBD1	CSARAGTAYGYTF	TGCAGTGCTAGAGCCGGGACAGCCTATGGCTACACCTTC
-	TRBV29-1	TRBJ1-1	TRBD1	CSVWTGTDTEAFF	TGCAGCGTCTGGACAGGGACGGACACTGAAGCTTTCTTT
few	TRBV7-3	TRBJ1-1	-	CASSLGASTEAFF	TGTGCCAGCAGCTTAGGGGCCTCGACTGAAGCTTTCTTT
few	TRBV18	TRBJ1-6	-	CASSPLGGTQEPGTLHF	TGTGCCAGCTCACCACTAGGAGGGACACAAGAACCCGGAACCCTCCACTTT
many	TRBV27	TRBJ2-7	TRBD1	CASRGRQGAFEEQYF	TGTGCCAGCAGAGGAAGGCAGGGGGCATTTGAAGAGCAGTACTTC
many	TRBV5-1	TRBJ2-1	-	CASSTGYEQFF	TGCGCCAGCAGTACAGGCTATGAGCAGTTCTTC
many	TRBV5-1	TRBJ2-1	TRBD2	CASSLLSLAGSSYNEQFF	TGCGCCAGCAGCTTGCTTAGCCTAGCGGGGAGCTCCTACAATGAGCAGTTCTTC
few	TRBV9	TRBJ2-1	TRBD2	CASSVGSSGRGYEQFF	TGTGCCAGCAGCGTAGGGTCTAGCGGGAGGGGCTATGAGCAGTTCTTC
many	TRBV5-5	TRBJ2-3	TRBD2	CASSLTPGLASSTDTQYF	TGTGCCAGCAGCTTGACCCCCGGACTAGCGAGTAGCACAGATACGCAGTATTTT
many	TRBV11-2	TRBJ2-7	-	CASSLILQGPLYEQYF	TGTGCCAGCAGCTTAATCTTGCAGGGGCCACTGTACGAGCAGTACTTC
many	TRBV12-3/TRBV12-4	TRBJ1-1	-	CASSLGGRLYTEAFF	TGTGCCAGCAGTTTAGGAGGGAGGTTGTACACTGAAGCTTTCTTT
few	TRBV5-5	TRBJ2-1	TRBD1	CASSQDSGGSYNEQFF	TGTGCCAGCAGCCAGGACTCAGGGGGCTCCTACAATGAGCAGTTCTTC
many	TRBV20-1	TRBJ1-5	-	CSARDYQDSNQPQHF	TGCAGTGCTAGAGATTACCAGGATAGCAATCAGCCCCAGCATTTT
many	TRBV12-3/TRBV12-4	TRBJ2-5	-	CASSSRGQETQYF	TGTGCCAGCAGTTCCCGGGGCCAAGAGACCCAGTACTTC
many	TRBV2	TRBJ1-2	-	CATLDGGYGYTF	TGTGCCACCCTCGATGGCGGCTATGGCTACACCTTC
-	TRBV24-1	TRBJ2-3	-	CATSDRGIAEITDTQYF	TGTGCCACCAGTGACCGCGGTATAGCGGAGATCACAGATACGCAGTATTTT
few	TRBV27	TRBJ2-7	TRBD2	CASSQVASGSSYEQYF	TGTGCCAGCAGCCAAGTGGCAAGCGGGAGCTCCTACGAGCAGTACTTC
many	TRBV20-1	TRBJ2-7	-	CSARTDADHEQYF	TGCAGTGCTAGAACGGACGCGGACCACGAGCAGTACTTC
many	TRBV7-3	TRBJ2-1	-	CASSWKGGGAHSYNEQFF	TGTGCCAGCAGCTGGAAAGGAGGGGGGGCCCACTCCTACAATGAGCAGTTCTTC
many	TRBV25-1	TRBJ2-5	TRBD2	CASSESGQREGPETQYF	TGTGCCAGCAGTGAATCAGGCCAGCGGGAGGGCCCAGAGACCCAGTACTTC
many	TRBV27	TRBJ2-2	TRBD2	CASSLSFPAGYYEELFF	TGTGCCAGCAGTTTATCGTTTCCAGCGGGATATTATGAGGAGCTGTTTTTT
many	TRBV20-1	TRBJ1-1	-	CSALEPVGTEAFF	TGCAGTGCTCTTGAGCCCGTCGGCACTGAAGCTTTCTTT
few	TRBV7-9	TRBJ1-3	-	CASSSLDSGNTIYF	TGTGCCAGCAGCTCCCTAGACTCTGGAAACACCATATATTTT
few	TRBV4-1	TRBJ2-2	TRBD1	CASSQEPGTGVGGELFF	TGCGCCAGCAGCCAAGAGCCAGGGACAGGGGTCGGCGGGGAGCTGTTTTTT
many	TRBV2	TRBJ1-1	-	CASSVRGTEAFF	TGTGCCAGCAGTGTCCGGGGCACTGAAGCTTTCTTT
many	TRBV28	TRBJ1-5	TRBD1	CASRNWDRGMDQPQHF	TGTGCCAGCAGGAATTGGGACAGGGGGATGGATCAGCCCCAGCATTTT
-	TRBV4-2	TRBJ2-6	-	CASSQEQGFGANVLTF	TGTGCCAGCAGCCAGGAACAGGGTTTTGGGGCCAACGTCCTGACTTTC
-	TRBV12-3/TRBV12-4	TRBJ1-1	TRBD1	CASKTDRSTEAFF	TGTGCCAGCAAGACGGACAGGTCGACTGAAGCTTTCTTT
many	TRBV12-3/TRBV12-4	TRBJ2-5	TRBD2	CASSPQGALAGEGETQYF	TGTGCCAGCAGCCCACAAGGGGCACTAGCGGGAGAGGGTGAGACCCAGTACTTC
few	TRBV6-1	TRBJ2-5	TRBD2	CASTLRGGEETQYF	TGTGCCAGCACCCTACGGGGAGGGGAAGAGACCCAGTACTTC
many	TRBV7-3	TRBJ2-5	-	CASSLTVQETQYF	TGTGCCAGCAGCCTGACAGTCCAAGAGACCCAGTACTTC
-	TRBV19	TRBJ1-2	-	CASSPETGTTVRFYGYTF	TGTGCCAGTAGTCCGGAAACGGGCACCACCGTACGCTTCTATGGCTACACCTTC
many	TRBV5-1	TRBJ1-6	TRBD1	CASSAGQGGYYNSPLHF	TGCGCCAGCAGCGCTGGACAGGGGGGTTACTATAATTCACCCCTCCACTTT
many	TRBV6-1	TRBJ2-6	TRBD1	CASSTTRGMAGANVLTF	TGTGCCAGCAGTACCACCAGGGGGATGGCTGGGGCCAACGTCCTGACTTTC
few	TRBV9	TRBJ1-1	TRBD1	CASSTRDSLNTEAFF	TGTGCCAGCAGCACCAGGGACAGCTTGAACACTGAAGCTTTCTTT